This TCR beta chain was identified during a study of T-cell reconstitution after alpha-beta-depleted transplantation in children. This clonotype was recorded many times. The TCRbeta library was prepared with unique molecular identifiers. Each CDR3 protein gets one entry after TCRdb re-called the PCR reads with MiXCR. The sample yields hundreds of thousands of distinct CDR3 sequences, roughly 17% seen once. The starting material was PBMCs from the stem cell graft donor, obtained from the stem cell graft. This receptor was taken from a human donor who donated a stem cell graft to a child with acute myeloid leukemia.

The CDR3 spells CASSLTGGVKTVQETQYF. DNA for the CDR3: TGTGCCAGCAGCCTAACAGGGGGCGTTAAAACCGTCCAAGAGACCCAGTACTTC. The J gene is TRBJ2-5, the V gene TRBV14, with 9 bases lining up with TRBD1. V was pared by 4 bases and J by 1 base, with 13 bases of the junction left unmatched. Germline CDR1 reads SGHDN; CDR2 reads FVKESK. The CDR3 loop spans 18 amino acids. Together with reference TRBV14 and TRBJ2-5, the CDR3 gives the full variable domain: EAGVTQFPSHSVIEKGQTVTLRCDPISGHDNLYWYRRVMGKEIKFLLHFVKESKQDESGMPNNRFLAERTGGTYSTLKVQPAELEDSGVYFCASSLTGGVKTVQETQYFGPGTRLLVL.